This is a list of T cell receptor beta chains from one sample in a study of blood T cell repertoires in COVID-19. Generated by immunoSEQ multiplex PCR, the TCRdb table keeps only in-frame clones and is missing some. The sample lists about 83,000 clones, roughly 80% seen once, with around 15% in the top ten. Sample: peripheral blood. The receptors stem from a woman of 80 years or more with acute or convalescent COVID-19. Each CDR3 is given with its conserved first and last residue. Fields, in order: V gene, clone size, J gene, CDR3 length, D gene, CDR3 protein, CDR3 DNA. A D gene is named only where the DNA matches it firmly. Not all rows give a size; the values are once, few, many and, for expanded clones, a class.

v_gene: TRBV4-1; abundance: once; j_gene: TRBJ2-3; len: 16; d_gene: -; CDR3aa: CASSLHGGRGSDTQYF; CDR3nt: TGCGCCAGCAGCCTCCACGGGGGCAGGGGGTCAGATACGCAGTATTTT
v_gene: TRBV3-1/TRBV3-2; abundance: few; j_gene: TRBJ1-5; len: 15; d_gene: TRBD1; CDR3aa: CASSLGRGQGGPQHF; CDR3nt: TGTGCCAGCAGTCTTGGCCGGGGACAGGGAGGGCCCCAGCATTTT
v_gene: TRBV4-2; abundance: -; j_gene: TRBJ2-7; len: 14; d_gene: -; CDR3aa: CASSVPGQLYEQYF; CDR3nt: TGTGCCAGCAGCGTACCGGGACAACTATACGAGCAGTACTTC
v_gene: TRBV5-8; abundance: once; j_gene: TRBJ1-2; len: 13; d_gene: TRBD1; CDR3aa: CASSLTGTYGYTF; CDR3nt: TGTGCCAGCAGCCTGACAGGGACCTATGGCTACACCTTC
v_gene: TRBV5-6; abundance: -; j_gene: TRBJ1-6; len: 15; d_gene: -; CDR3aa: CASSLAGEANSPLHF; CDR3nt: TGTGCCAGCAGCTTGGCTGGGGAGGCGAATTCACCCCTCCACTTT
v_gene: TRBV30; abundance: -; j_gene: TRBJ1-1; len: 16; d_gene: TRBD1; CDR3aa: CAWRDDRGVKNTEAFF; CDR3nt: TGTGCCTGGAGAGACGACAGGGGGGTTAAGAACACTGAAGCTTTCTTT
v_gene: TRBV7-8; abundance: -; j_gene: TRBJ1-1; len: 13; d_gene: TRBD1; CDR3aa: CASRTQGDREAFF; CDR3nt: TGTGCCAGCAGGACGCAGGGGGATCGTGAAGCTTTCTTT
v_gene: TRBV1; abundance: -; j_gene: TRBJ1-6; len: 17; d_gene: -; CDR3aa: CTSSQGVQGGGCSPLHF; CDR3nt: TGCACCAGCAGCCAAGGGGTTCAGGGCGGGGGATGTTCACCCCTCCACTTT
v_gene: TRBV29-1; abundance: -; j_gene: TRBJ2-7; len: 11; d_gene: TRBD1; CDR3aa: CSVQGANEQYF; CDR3nt: TGCAGCGTACAGGGGGCGAACGAGCAGTACTTC
v_gene: TRBV19; abundance: few; j_gene: TRBJ1-6; len: 18; d_gene: TRBD1; CDR3aa: CASRPTGTGTRYNSPLHF; CDR3nt: TGTGCCAGTAGACCGACCGGGACAGGGACCCGCTATAATTCACCCCTCCACTTT
v_gene: TRBV20-1; abundance: -; j_gene: TRBJ1-1; len: 17; d_gene: TRBD1; CDR3aa: CSASPGTGGWENTEAFF; CDR3nt: TGCAGTGCTAGTCCCGGGACAGGGGGCTGGGAGAACACTGAAGCTTTCTTT
v_gene: TRBV11-3; abundance: many; j_gene: TRBJ2-7; len: 13; d_gene: -; CDR3aa: CASSRTVAYEQYF; CDR3nt: TGTGCCAGCAGCCGGACAGTAGCCTACGAGCAGTACTTC
v_gene: TRBV28; abundance: once; j_gene: TRBJ1-1; len: 13; d_gene: -; CDR3aa: CASSATGGTEAFF; CDR3nt: TGTGCCAGCAGTGCGACCGGGGGCACTGAAGCTTTCTTT
v_gene: TRBV5-1; abundance: -; j_gene: TRBJ1-1; len: 15; d_gene: TRBD1; CDR3aa: CASSQQGAINTEAFF; CDR3nt: TGCGCCAGCAGCCAACAGGGGGCTATTAACACTGAAGCTTTCTTT
v_gene: TRBV9; abundance: -; j_gene: TRBJ2-3; len: 16; d_gene: TRBD2; CDR3aa: CASSVAERGATDTQYF; CDR3nt: TGTGCCAGCAGCGTAGCCGAGCGGGGGGCCACAGATACGCAGTATTTT
v_gene: TRBV5-4; abundance: -; j_gene: TRBJ1-1; len: 8; d_gene: -; CDR3aa: CAPSWAFF; CDR3nt: TGTGCCCCTAGCTGGGCTTTCTTT
v_gene: TRBV6-5; abundance: -; j_gene: TRBJ1-4; len: 15; d_gene: TRBD1; CDR3aa: CASSYGDRGLEKLFF; CDR3nt: TGTGCCAGCAGTTACGGGGACAGGGGGCTTGAAAAACTGTTTTTT
v_gene: TRBV5-1; abundance: -; j_gene: TRBJ2-5; len: 19; d_gene: TRBD2; CDR3aa: CASNKMGLAGAQGQETQYF; CDR3nt: TGCGCCAGCAACAAAATGGGACTAGCGGGGGCCCAGGGCCAAGAGACCCAGTACTTC
v_gene: TRBV7-9; abundance: -; j_gene: TRBJ2-5; len: 15; d_gene: TRBD2; CDR3aa: CASSLEGDYKGTQYF; CDR3nt: TGTGCCAGCAGCTTAGAAGGGGACTATAAAGGAACCCAGTACTTC
v_gene: TRBV6-2/TRBV6-3; abundance: -; j_gene: TRBJ1-1; len: 17; d_gene: -; CDR3aa: CASSYSATGSMNTEAFF; CDR3nt: TGTGCCAGCAGTTACTCGGCGACAGGCAGCATGAACACTGAAGCTTTCTTT
v_gene: TRBV11-3; abundance: -; j_gene: TRBJ2-7; len: 16; d_gene: -; CDR3aa: CASSLSSRAGSAEQYF; CDR3nt: TGTGCCAGCAGCTTGTCCTCTCGGGCAGGGTCCGCCGAGCAGTACTTC
v_gene: TRBV30; abundance: -; j_gene: TRBJ1-2; len: 14; d_gene: -; CDR3aa: CAWNPGTQNYGYTF; CDR3nt: TGTGCCTGGAACCCCGGGACACAAAACTATGGCTACACCTTC
v_gene: TRBV28; abundance: few; j_gene: TRBJ2-2; len: 15; d_gene: TRBD2; CDR3aa: CASERGGANTGELFF; CDR3nt: TGTGCCAGCGAGCGGGGCGGAGCGAACACCGGGGAGCTGTTTTTT
v_gene: TRBV14; abundance: -; j_gene: TRBJ1-1; len: 14; d_gene: -; CDR3aa: CASRYYTANTEAFF; CDR3nt: TGTGCCAGCAGGTATTACACAGCGAACACTGAAGCTTTCTTT
v_gene: TRBV6-1; abundance: few; j_gene: TRBJ2-7; len: 16; d_gene: TRBD1; CDR3aa: CASSEASWDSSYEQYF; CDR3nt: TGTGCCAGCAGTGAAGCGTCCTGGGACAGTTCCTACGAGCAGTACTTC
v_gene: TRBV20-1; abundance: -; j_gene: TRBJ2-7; len: 13; d_gene: -; CDR3aa: CSASQEALHEQYF; CDR3nt: TGCAGTGCTAGTCAGGAGGCCCTCCACGAGCAGTACTTC
v_gene: TRBV10-3; abundance: once; j_gene: TRBJ1-3; len: 16; d_gene: -; CDR3aa: CAISDGGKSSGNTIYF; CDR3nt: TGTGCCATCAGTGATGGGGGCAAAAGCTCTGGAAACACCATATATTTT